This record covers a single T cell receptor beta chain. This record comes from a study of blood T cell repertoires in COVID-19. Whole-study context: Sites in the United States, Italy and Spain provided acute and convalescent COVID-19 samples. PBMCs, B-cell-depleted T cells, or T cells provided the cDNA or gDNA that made up the material.

CDR3 length equals 13 residues. Trimming at V came to 1 base and at J to 8 bases, leaving 5 bases not matched to a gene. Germline V CDR1 and CDR2: SGHRS, YFSETQ. Authors' processing steps: Quantification of nucleated cells was approximated via reference gene primer amplification. TCRdb's copy holds only in-frame clones and misses some; the assay was immunoSEQ multiplex PCR. V and J calls and clone size are those listed in that table; D and trimming were worked out from the DNA. The sample holds about 20,000 clones, about 89% seen once. V usage is TRBV5-1 and J usage is TRBJ1-2; 7 bases line up with TRBD1. Specimen: peripheral blood. The TCR was taken from a woman in her sixties with active COVID-19. The CDR3 region is CASSLSQGVGYTF. DNA for the CDR3: TGCGCCAGCAGCTTGTCCCAGGGGGTGGGCTACACCTTC.